The T cell receptor (beta chain) described here comes from a study of T cell repertoires in cytomegalovirus infection (dated by TCRdb to the late 2010s). Regarding the study in general: Peptide stimulations targeted recently identified HLA-C-restricted CMV epitopes, whose presentation resists viral immunomodulation, together with well-studied HLA-B-restricted epitopes. The HLA type of each donor mattered for the analysis, because public TCR beta signatures pointed to carriage of CMV infection along with the matching HLA type. What the study reported, not specific to this receptor: In both this cohort and an independent cohort of a few hundred donors, the cumulative frequency of public TCR beta family members distinguished carriers of CMV infection plus the relevant HLA type. The ex vivo response was dominated by HLA-C-restricted CMV-specific TCR beta clonotypes, which also provided the single most frequent clonotype in two of eight donors.

The treatment or condition label corresponds to: in vitro stimulation with specific CMV peptide epitopes to enrich CMV-specific T cells. A remark on this clonotype: What this receptor recognizes is not known. The record has no base qualities; no much larger clone is one base away.

For CDR1 and CDR2, the germline V gene lists MNHNS and SASEGT. The cysteine opens and the phenylalanine closes a CDR3 of 15 amino acids. The only DNA kept is the CDR3, 45 bases in frame from the first base. Unmatched junction bases come to 4, with V trimmed by 4 bases and J by 2 bases. Sequenced on an Illumina HiSeq 1500. TCRdb cleaned the public reads at Q25 with fastp, built clones with MiXCR and kept in-frame beta chains. Records with the same CDR3 protein are collapsed into one entry carrying the most frequent genes and DNA. In all, the sample holds roughly 920,000 distinct CDR3 sequences, and approximately 32% of those were seen once. The ten largest clones represent roughly 13% of the sample.

The sequence is built from TRBV6-1 and TRBJ2-7, with 11 middle bases fitting TRBD1. The source was cultured CD8+ T cells from PBMCs, collected from culture after CMV antigen stimulation. The receptor was derived from a human donor in good health (CMV status not recorded). Some clones in this sample may be carry-over from other donors' samples. In nucleotides, the sequence is TGTGCCAGCAGTGGATCGGACAGGGGGCCCTACGAGCAGTACTTC. Its coded protein is CASSGSDRGPYEQYF.